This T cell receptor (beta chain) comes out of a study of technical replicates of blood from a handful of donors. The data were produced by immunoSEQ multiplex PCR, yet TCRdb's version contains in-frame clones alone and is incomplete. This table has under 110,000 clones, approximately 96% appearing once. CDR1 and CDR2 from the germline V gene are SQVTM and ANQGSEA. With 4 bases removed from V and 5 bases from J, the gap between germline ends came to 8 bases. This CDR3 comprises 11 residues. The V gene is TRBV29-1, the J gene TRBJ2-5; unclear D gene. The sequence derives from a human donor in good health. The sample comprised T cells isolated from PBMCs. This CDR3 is CSVAGRETQYF. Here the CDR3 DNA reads TGCAGCGTTGCCGGCAGGGAGACCCAGTACTTC.